This T cell receptor beta chain was identified in a study of cytomegalovirus exposure and HLA in healthy donors. Germline loops: CDR1 MGHRA, CDR2 YSYEKL. Trimming stripped 6 bases from V and 1 base from J, with 12 bases between. The CDR3 loop spans 14 amino acids. The PCR used 60 Vbeta and 13 Jbeta primers. TCRdb's table, derived via immunoSEQ multiplex PCR, lists solely in-frame clones and lacks some. Counted here are roughly 120,000 clones, about 74% occurring once; the ten biggest clones make up less than 5%. This clone was seen a handful of times. Material: PBMCs. The TCR comes from a woman aged 45 to 65 in good health and CMV-seropositive. The chain combines TRBV4-1 with TRBJ1-1; a weak D match, TRBD1 (6 bases). DNA of the CDR3: TGCGCCAGCAGGCCACCGGGACAGAACACTGAAGCTTTCTTT. It is translated as CASRPPGQNTEAFF.